This T cell receptor (beta chain) was profiled in a study of regulatory and conventional T cells in RAG deficiency (TCRdb year 2017). Broadly, across the study: To compare the diversity and composition of the repertoires of Treg, conventional CD4+ and CD8+ T cells between RAG-deficient patients and healthy controls, the study applied high-throughput TCR beta sequencing. The investigation overall reported the following: Compared with controls, Omenn syndrome and CID/AS patients had about 92-fold fewer unique TCR beta sequences in Treg cells, but only roughly 9.3-fold fewer in the other subsets. Rather than being bona fide Treg cells, the sorted CD25-high CD127-low cells in Omenn syndrome patients may represent peripherally activated cells. Compared with control T-cell subpopulations, the RAG-deficient patients had markedly lower Shannon entropy and higher Simpson indices. For some subjects, some analyses of T-cell subsets were not performed. Shorter CDR3 lengths were found in all patient T-cell subsets, and >85% Treg-Tconv repertoire overlap at nucleotide and amino acid level was observed in Omenn syndrome patients.

Before genomic DNA was extracted, conventional CD4+ T cells were isolated from blood as CD25-low CD127-high cells. Eight healthy control donors were used as the comparison group for repertoire analyses. The germline V gene (reference sequence) sets CDR1 to LNHDA and CDR2 to SQIVND. Measured from the cysteine to the phenylalanine, the CDR3 is 14 residues long. The retained sequence is limited to the CDR3, 42 bases, with the frame set at the first base. The V end loses 6 bases and the J end loses 8 bases, and a stretch of 16 bases separates them. Notes on this clone: The antigen this receptor binds is unknown. Base qualities are missing; no much larger clone stands one base away.

The library was prepared using the immunoSEQ multiplex PCR assay. Rearranged TCR beta chain products were amplified from genomic DNA of sorted T-cell subsets and sequenced. The published analysis was carried out like this. Repertoire diversity of productive TCR beta rearrangements was quantified using Shannon entropy and Simpson indices. Clonal expansion was assessed using the summed frequency of the 100 most abundant productive TCR beta clonotypes among total reads. A self-reactivity index based on amino acid usage at CDR3beta positions 6 and 7 was applied to the TRB repertoires. Two-way ANOVA was used for repertoire analyses, while Student t or Mann-Whitney tests were used for flow cytometric analyses. TCRdb obtained this table from immuneACCESS and retained in-frame rearrangements with V and J assigned. These tables miss some clones; where compared with another copy, unresolved V genes account for less than half of the shortfall, and the remainder is unexplained. V and J calls and clone size are those listed in that table; D and trimming were worked out from the DNA. The sample yields approximately 30,000 clones; about 96% were counted once. The ten largest clones add up to 0.35% of the sample.

The same data also went into a second study, on regulatory T cells. As described in the second report: For the multiplex PCR, 52 forward TRBV primers and 13 reverse TRBJ primers were used, and amplification bias was corrected with both assay-based and computational methods. Repertoires from patients had restricted unique TRB V-J pairs and skewed V and J gene usage, with the strongest effect in regulatory T cells. T-cell receptor beta repertoires of sorted regulatory, conventional CD4+ and CD8+ T cells were compared between CD3G-deficient patients and healthy controls. Peripheral blood mononuclear cells were isolated by Ficoll density separation. Within the immunoSEQ assay, multiplex PCR amplified rearranged TRB loci from genomic DNA. Sequencing of the TRB amplicons was done on an Illumina HiSeq platform. Raw sequences were error-filtered and aligned to reference gene sequences by custom algorithms and were subsequently analyzed with the immunoSEQ online tools. Frequencies of productive and nonproductive TRB rearrangements were evaluated among both unique and total sequences. For group comparisons, t tests, Mann-Whitney tests or two-way ANOVA were performed in Prism software.

The specimen was CD25- CD4+ T cells sorted from blood. The chain is made from TRBV19 and TRBJ1-4, and the D gene may be TRBD1, 5 bases matching. The sequence was obtained from a human donor in good health. This receptor has the CDR3 CASSPMDKPEKLFF. The DNA sequence is given as TGTGCCAGTAGCCCCATGGACAAACCCGAAAAACTGTTTTTT.